Included here is one T cell receptor (beta chain) sequence, with context. Its antigen is still unknown. Amplification used 60 Vbeta primers and 13 Jbeta primers. Authors' analysis steps: Later, an analysis found some 80 million unique TCR beta chains, and roughly 10 million of these were shared. Sequenced by immunoSEQ multiplex PCR; TCRdb stores in-frame clones only, minus some. The DNA was the basis for D and trimming; V, J and clone size are from that table. This table holds roughly 92,000 clones, roughly 8.2% found once. The entry originates in a study of cytomegalovirus exposure and HLA in healthy donors. Overall study results and limits: An analysis was carried out later, and it reportedly showed fewer N-insertions in an Asian-associated ancestry cluster than the roughly 670-donor mean. In vitro data verified a few CMV-associated chains as specific for CMV antigens.

The CDR3 has 14 residues. Per germline, CDR1 SEHNR and CDR2 FQNEAQ (reference sequence). Deletions cut 1 base from V and 2 bases from J, with 7 bases between. The receptor was derived from a middle-aged man in good health and CMV-seronegative. The sequenced material came from PBMCs. The V and J genes are TRBV7-9 and TRBJ2-3; perhaps TRBD1 as D (6 bases). CDR3 region: CASSLGQATDTQYF. CDR3 sequence (DNA): TGTGCCAGCAGCTTAGGACAGGCCACAGATACGCAGTATTTT.